The subject of this entry is one T cell receptor (beta chain). Antigen specificity is unknown. The data belong to a study of beta chain features in type 1 diabetes. General observations from the study: Among all four CD4+ subsets, Type 1 diabetes patients had TCRB CDR3s that were moderately but significantly shorter.

CDR3 size: 15 residues. Germline loops: CDR1 KGHSH, CDR2 LQKENI. V trimming: 5 bases; J trimming: 0 bases; junction bases outside the gene matches: 4. The isolated RNA, all of it, was reverse transcribed, so expressed TCRB transcripts were what got sequenced. Here immunoSEQ multiplex PCR was the method, and the copy in TCRdb shows in-frame clones only, minus some. The repertoire consists of about 270,000 clones, with approximately 14% occurring once and the leading ten covering 0.017%. V is TRBV18 and J is TRBJ1-5; TRBD1 agrees at 7 bases. Specimen: naive CD4+ T cells from blood. The TCR originated in a young man with type 1 diabetes. The CDR3, as DNA: TGTGCCAGCTCATCGGGACAGATTAGCAATCAGCCCCAGCATTTT. As protein: CASSSGQISNQPQHF.